One and the same sample provided the 24 T cell receptor beta chains below, sequenced in a study of blood T cell repertoires in COVID-19. Profiled with immunoSEQ multiplex PCR; TCRdb holds only in-frame clones, not every one. The sample has roughly 220,000 clones, roughly 89% seen once; the top ten hold about 14%. The sequencing input was PBMCs or T cells enriched from blood (not recorded which). The receptors were sampled from a man in his thirties or forties who had been exposed to COVID-19.

This clone was seen just once. This sequence joins TRBV27 and TRBJ1-3, with a possible D match to TRBD1 (6 bases). V lost 8 bases, J lost 0 bases, and 11 bases lay in between. The CDR3 is 14 amino acids. Looked up from germline, CDR1 is MNHEY and CDR2 is SMNVEV (reference sequence). CDR3 in DNA: TGTGCCAGCTCTGGGACAACCTCTGGAAACACCATATATTTT. As protein: CASSGTTSGNTIYF.

V is TRBV6-6 and J is TRBJ1-5; possible D gene TRBD1, 6 bases. V lost 6 bases to trimming and J lost 1 base, with 13 bases between them. In germline, CDR1 is MNHNY, CDR2 SVGAGI (reference sequence). CDR3 size: 15 residues. The CDR3 protein is CASRAQGHSNQPQHF. In nucleotides, the CDR3 is TGTGCCAGCAGGGCCCAGGGACACAGCAATCAGCCCCAGCATTTT.

CDR3 nucleotides: TGTGCCAGCAGTGAAAGGGGCACCCGCTCTGGAAACACCATATATTTT. It codes for CASSERGTRSGNTIYF. J is TRBJ1-3 and V is TRBV2, with D possibly matching TRBD1 (5 bases). CDR1 is SNHLY and CDR2 is FYNNEI in the germline V gene. V gave up 2 bases and J gave up 0 bases, with 11 bases separating them. The CDR3 runs to 16 residues.

This chain uses TRBV30 with TRBJ1-5; 8 bases line up with TRBD1. The CDR3 has 14 amino acids. With V trimmed by 3 bases and J by 7 bases, 8 bases remained unmatched. Germline CDR1 GTSNPN, CDR2 SVGIG (reference sequence). CDR3 region: CAWSYGQGGQPQHF. The CDR3 region has the DNA TGTGCCTGGAGCTACGGACAGGGTGGGCAGCCCCAGCATTTT.

V is TRBV5-1 and J is TRBJ1-6; 9 nucleotides line up with TRBD1. The CDR3 totals 18 residues. Germline trimming cut 4 bases from V and 0 bases from J; bases unmatched to any gene: 8. Germline V lookup: CDR1 SGHRS, CDR2 YFSETQ. The CDR3 spells CASSPGTGTSSYNSPLHF. Here the CDR3 DNA reads TGCGCCAGCAGCCCAGGGACAGGGACAAGCTCCTATAATTCACCCCTCCACTTT.

The chain carries TRBV11-2 and TRBJ2-2; D is perhaps TRBD2 (5 bases). CDR1 is SGHAT and CDR2 is FQNNGV in the germline V gene. The V and J ends lost 5 bases and 4 bases respectively, with 14 bases between them. This CDR3 has 15 amino acids. Written as DNA, the CDR3 is TGTGCCAGCAGCCCGAGGGCTGTTCCCACCGGGGAGCTGTTTTTT. It codes for CASSPRAVPTGELFF.

This chain links TRBV7-9 with TRBJ1-5, with D possibly TRBD1 on 5 matching bases. V was cut by 5 bases and J by 1 base, with 12 bases left in between. Per germline, CDR1 SEHNR and CDR2 FQNEAQ (reference sequence). The CDR3 has 15 residues. CDR3 sequence reads: CASSLGAGSNQPQHF. The CDR3 bases are TGTGCCAGCAGCCTTGGGGCAGGAAGCAATCAGCCCCAGCATTTT.

The chain links TRBV15 to TRBJ1-1; TRBD1 agrees at 11 bases. The CDR3 spans 16 residues. Germline CDR1 reads LNHNV; CDR2 reads YYDKDF (reference sequence). V shed 2 bases, J shed 7 bases, and the junction held 9 bases outside the gene matches. CDR3: CATSRPTGTGGFEAFF. DNA of the CDR3: TGTGCCACCAGCAGACCCACCGGGACAGGGGGATTTGAAGCTTTCTTT.

V and J are TRBV7-9 and TRBJ2-7; D possibly corresponds to TRBD1 (5 bases). Trimming left V 3 bases short and J 4 bases short, with 7 bases between. From germline, CDR1 is SEHNR and CDR2 FQNEAQ (reference sequence). The CDR3 consists of 12 residues. The CDR3 coding sequence is TGTGCCAGCAGCTTCCAGGGATACGAGCAGTACTTC. It is translated as CASSFQGYEQYF.

This clone was seen just once. The V and J genes are TRBV15 and TRBJ2-1; 7 bases are a match to TRBD1. CDR3 size: 13 residues. Trimming took 6 bases from V and 8 from J; bases not matched to a gene: 7. Per germline, CDR1 LNHNV and CDR2 YYDKDF (reference sequence). CDR3 in DNA: TGTGCCACCAGGCACAGGGGACGCGATGAGCAGTTCTTC. Amino acid sequence: CATRHRGRDEQFF.

The V and J genes are TRBV25-1 and TRBJ1-1; D is unclear. Germline V gives CDR1 MGHDK, CDR2 SYGVNS. V lost 3 bases and J lost 0, with 11 bases in between. The CDR3 extends over 15 amino acids. Here the CDR3 DNA reads TGTGCCAGCAGTGACTTACAGAGCATGAACACTGAAGCTTTCTTT. This codes for CASSDLQSMNTEAFF. The full variable domain, its missing parts supplied by reference TRBV25-1 and TRBJ1-1, is EADIYQTPRYLVIGTGKKITLECSQTMGHDKMYWYQQDPGMELHLIHYSYGVNSTEKGDLSSESTVSRIRTEHFPLTLESARPSHTSQYLCASSDLQSMNTEAFFGQGTRLTVV.

The chain combines TRBV11-2 with TRBJ2-2, with TRBD2 matching over 8 bases. The V segment lost 2 bases and the J segment 0 bases; nucleotides outside the gene matches: 2. Looked up from germline, CDR1 is SGHAT and CDR2 is FQNNGV. This CDR3 has 16 amino acids. CDR3 coding DNA: TGTGCCAGCAGCTTAAATAGCGGGGCGAACACCGGGGAGCTGTTTTTT. Translation gives CASSLNSGANTGELFF.

This rearrangement joins TRBV24-1 to TRBJ2-1; maybe TRBD2 (7 bases). Trimming left V 4 bases short and J 6 bases short, with 18 bases between. The CDR3 is 16 residues long. From germline, CDR1 is KGHDR and CDR2 SFDVKD. The CDR3 DNA reads TGTGCCACCAGTGAGTCGACGGGGGGCCTGTTCAATGAGCAGTTCTTC. Its translation: CATSESTGGLFNEQFF.

The chain joins TRBV3-1 (or the pseudogene TRBV3-2) to TRBJ1-3; 7 nucleotides match TRBD1. This CDR3 contains 15 residues. Germline V gives CDR1 LGHDT, CDR2 YNNKEL (reference sequence). J was trimmed by 2 bases and V by 1 base; bases with no gene match: 2. For the CDR3, the DNA is TGTGCCAGCAGCCAAGCTACAGGGGCTGGAAACACCATATATTTT. Translation gives CASSQATGAGNTIYF.

This chain links TRBV3-1 (or the pseudogene TRBV3-2) with TRBJ2-5, with D unresolved. The CDR3 contains 15 residues. V lost 0 bases to trimming and J lost 4 bases, with 12 bases between them. Germline values: CDR1 LGHDT, CDR2 YNNKEL (reference sequence). This chain's CDR3 is CASSQDAITLETQYF. DNA of the CDR3: TGTGCCAGCAGCCAAGATGCGATAACCCTAGAGACCCAGTACTTC.

The V gene is TRBV20-1, the J gene TRBJ2-1; no clear D gene. The CDR3 totals 11 residues. Trimming removed 4 bases at V and 5 bases at J, with 6 bases between. Germline V gene data show CDR1 as DFQATT and CDR2 as SNEGSKA (reference sequence). CDR3 nucleotide sequence: TGCAGTGCTACCAGGAACAATGAGCAGTTCTTC. Translating gives CSATRNNEQFF.

This sequence joins TRBV6-2 or TRBV6-3 and TRBJ1-2; 7 bases agree with TRBD1. CDR1 and CDR2 from the germline V gene are MNHEY and SVGEGT. The ends lost 5 bases at V and 5 bases at J; junction bases unmatched: 5. The length of the CDR3 is 13 residues. The CDR3 sequence: CASSEGAGYGYTF. CDR3 sequence (DNA): TGTGCCAGCAGTGAGGGGGCGGGGTATGGCTACACCTTC.

The chain is built from TRBV11-2 and TRBJ2-1, with D tentatively TRBD2 (6 bases). The CDR3 is 19 residues long. Trimming left V 0 bases short and J 3 bases short, with 21 bases between. Looked up from germline, CDR1 is SGHAT and CDR2 is FQNNGV. The CDR3 DNA follows: TGTGCCAGCAGCTTAGATCTTACCCAGCGGCGGGGAAGCTACAATGAGCAGTTCTTC. This sequence encodes CASSLDLTQRRGSYNEQFF.

The chain links TRBV7-9 to TRBJ2-5; TRBD2 aligns across 10 bases. Germline V gene lookup returns CDR1 SEHNR and CDR2 FQNEAQ (reference sequence). CDR3 length: 16 residues. The J segment lost 4 bases and the V segment lost 4 bases, leaving 9 bases of the junction unmatched. DNA of the CDR3: TGTGCCAGCAGCTCCCTATTAGCGGGGGGTGCAGAGACCCAGTACTTC. Protein sequence: CASSSLLAGGAETQYF.

The chain couples TRBV25-1 to TRBJ1-6, with D tentatively TRBD1 (6 bases). Trimming pared 7 bases from V and 3 bases from J, leaving 16 bases between. The CDR3 runs to 16 residues. From germline, CDR1 is MGHDK and CDR2 SYGVNS. The CDR3 nucleotides are TGTGCCAGCAACCCCGGGACACCAGTCTATAATTCACCCCTCCACTTT. Protein sequence: CASNPGTPVYNSPLHF.

The chain carries TRBV19 and TRBJ2-1, with 10 bases that match TRBD2. In germline, CDR1 is LNHDA, CDR2 SQIVND (reference sequence). Trimming at V came to 2 bases and at J to 0 bases, leaving 1 base not matched to a gene. The CDR3 is 16 amino acids. CDR3 residues: CASSILAGASYNEQFF. The CDR3 nucleotides read TGTGCCAGTAGTATACTAGCGGGAGCCTCCTACAATGAGCAGTTCTTC. Full variable domain (rest looked up from reference TRBV19 and TRBJ2-1): DGGITQSPKYLFRKEGQNVTLSCEQNLNHDAMYWYRQDPGQGLRLIYYSQIVNDFQKGDIAEGYSVSREKKESFPLTVTSAQKNPTAFYLCASSILAGASYNEQFFGPGTRLTVL.

The rearrangement links TRBV24-1 to TRBJ2-3, with 9 nucleotides matching TRBD1. The CDR3 extends over 16 amino acids. Losses at the gene ends were 4 bases for V and 0 bases for J; bases not matched to a gene: 4. Germline V lookup: CDR1 KGHDR, CDR2 SFDVKD. The CDR3 protein is CATSETGGSSTDTQYF. CDR3 DNA sequence: TGTGCCACCAGTGAGACAGGGGGTAGTAGCACAGATACGCAGTATTTT.

This chain joins TRBV11-1 and TRBJ1-1; D is undetermined. V dropped 2 bases and J dropped 2 bases, with 9 bases sitting between them. The CDR3 totals 14 residues. Looked up from germline, CDR1 is SGHAT and CDR2 is FQDESV (reference sequence). The CDR3: CASSLTGANTEAFF. Here the CDR3 DNA reads TGTGCCAGCAGCTTAACCGGTGCCAACACTGAAGCTTTCTTT.

This chain uses TRBV19 with TRBJ1-2, with a possible D match to TRBD1 (5 bases). Trimming took 0 bases from V and 8 from J, leaving 16 bases between them. The CDR3 runs to 15 residues. Germline-derived CDR1 and CDR2 are LNHDA and SQIVND (reference sequence). CDR3 region: CASSIDSSREGGYTF. For the CDR3, the DNA is TGTGCCAGTAGTATAGATTCATCCAGGGAAGGCGGCTACACCTTC.